What follows are 21 T cell receptor beta chains derived from one specimen sequenced in a study of blood T cell repertoires in COVID-19. The table came from immunoSEQ multiplex PCR; TCRdb's copy has only in-frame clones and leaves some out. The data hold 200,000 to 250,000 clones, with 83% observed a single time. The source material was PBMCs or T cells enriched from blood (not recorded which). The origin of the receptors is a woman in her forties or fifties who had been exposed to COVID-19.

V and J are TRBV10-1 and TRBJ1-1; D call uncertain. Per germline, CDR1 WNHNN and CDR2 SYGVQD (reference sequence). CDR3 length: 14 residues. Trimming left V 0 bases short and J 7 bases short, with 12 bases between. Here the CDR3 DNA reads TGCGCCAGCAGTGAGTCGAGGGCAGGCGGTGAAGCTTTCTTT. The encoded protein is CASSESRAGGEAFF.

The chain links TRBV12-3 or TRBV12-4 to TRBJ1-1, with D maybe TRBD1 (5 bases). Trimming pared 5 bases from V and 10 bases from J, leaving 14 bases between. CDR3 length: 12 amino acids. CDR3 residues: CASSTLGARAFF. The CDR3 DNA sequence: TGTGCCAGCAGTACCCTTGGGGCTCGAGCTTTCTTT.

The rearrangement links TRBV19 to TRBJ1-5; D is perhaps TRBD1 (6 bases). This CDR3 region has 15 residues. CDR1 and CDR2 from the germline V gene are LNHDA and SQIVND (reference sequence). V gave up 5 bases and J gave up 6 bases, with 17 bases separating them. CDR3 bases: TGTGCCAGTAGTCCCCCCGGGGGGCAGGTTCAGCCCCAGCATTTT. Protein: CASSPPGGQVQPQHF.

The chain recombines TRBV6-5 with TRBJ1-5; D is perhaps TRBD1 (6 bases). Trimming stripped 7 bases from V and 7 bases from J, with 14 bases between. This CDR3 has 13 residues. Germline values: CDR1 MNHEY, CDR2 SVGAGI. The CDR3 DNA is TGTGCCAGCAATATACAGGGATTCCAGCCCCAGCATTTT. Its protein is CASNIQGFQPQHF.

This clone was seen a few times. The V and J genes are TRBV30 and TRBJ1-5; TRBD1 agrees at 7 bases. CDR3 length: 13 amino acids. Germline loops: CDR1 GTSNPN, CDR2 SVGIG (reference sequence). V lost 1 base to trimming and J lost 6 bases; unmatched junction nucleotides: 3. This CDR3 is CAWSGQGAQPQHF. In DNA, the CDR3 is TGTGCCTGGAGTGGACAGGGCGCTCAGCCCCAGCATTTT. Full variable domain (missing parts from reference TRBV30 and TRBJ1-5): SQTIHQWPATLVQPVGSPLSLECTVEGTSNPNLYWYRQAAGRGLQLLFYSVGIGQISSEVPQNLSASRPQDRQFILSSKKLLLSDSGFYLCAWSGQGAQPQHFGDGTRLSIL.

V is TRBV11-2 and J is TRBJ2-5, with 9 bases aligning to TRBD2. With 3 bases clipped from V and 2 bases from J, the junction kept 4 bases outside the gene matches. CDR1 and CDR2 from the germline V gene are SGHAT and FQNNGV. This CDR3 has 15 amino acids. The CDR3 bases are TGTGCCAGCAGCTTGGAGCGGGGGGCGCAAGAGACCCAGTACTTC. Translating it yields CASSLERGAQETQYF. The full variable domain, completed using reference TRBV11-2 and TRBJ2-5, is EAGVAQSPRYKIIEKRQSVAFWCNPISGHATLYWYQQILGQGPKLLIQFQNNGVVDDSQLPKDRFSAERLKGVDSTLKIQPAKLEDSAVYLCASSLERGAQETQYFGPGTRLLVL.

The chain is built from TRBV7-9 and TRBJ1-1, with a tentative D call TRBD1 (6 bases). The CDR3 has 15 amino acids. The germline gives CDR1 SEHNR, CDR2 FQNEAQ (reference sequence). Trimming took 0 bases from V and 1 from J, leaving 9 bases between them. The CDR3 region is CASSLAGAGNTEAFF. CDR3 sequence (DNA): TGTGCCAGCAGCTTAGCGGGGGCAGGGAACACTGAAGCTTTCTTT.

The rearrangement links TRBV18 to TRBJ1-1; 7 bases fit TRBD1. V shed 4 bases and J 6 bases; nucleotides not matched to a gene: 5. The CDR3 loop spans 13 amino acids. Germline loops: CDR1 KGHSH, CDR2 LQKENI. CDR3: CASSHPGGAEAFF. CDR3 nucleotide sequence: TGTGCCAGCTCACACCCAGGGGGTGCTGAAGCTTTCTTT.

This clone was picked up a small number of times. The V call is TRBV5-1, the J call TRBJ1-2; possible D gene TRBD1, 6 bases. This CDR3 comprises 15 residues. Germline assignment: CDR1 SGHRS and CDR2 YFSETQ. The ends were cut back, 1 base at V and 1 base at J, with 11 bases in the middle. CDR3 protein: CASSLYKGDNYGYTF. For the CDR3, the DNA is TGCGCCAGCAGCTTGTATAAGGGGGATAACTATGGCTACACCTTC.

The chain employs TRBV7-2 and TRBJ2-2, with 13 positions matching TRBD2. This CDR3 spans 19 amino acids. V trimming: 5 bases; J trimming: 0 bases; junction bases outside the gene matches: 9. CDR1 is SGHTA, CDR2 FQGNSA, per germline. The CDR3 sequence is CASSPRGLAGAANTGELFF. CDR3 nucleotides: TGTGCCAGCAGCCCCCGAGGACTAGCGGGGGCCGCGAACACCGGGGAGCTGTTTTTT.

V and J are TRBV10-1 and TRBJ2-1, with a weak D call TRBD2 (5 bases). V lost 9 bases and J lost 7, with 16 bases in between. CDR3 length: 13 amino acids. From germline, CDR1 is WNHNN and CDR2 SYGVQD (reference sequence). Here the CDR3 DNA reads TGCGCCAGTTGCCTCGATCGGGGAAATGAGCAGTTCTTC. This encodes CASCLDRGNEQFF.

This clone appeared once. This sequence joins TRBV5-1 and TRBJ1-1; tentative D call: TRBD1 (6 bases). V dropped 0 bases and J dropped 4 bases, with 16 bases sitting between them. CDR1 is SGHRS and CDR2 is YFSETQ in the germline V gene. The length of the CDR3 is 16 residues. CDR3: CASSLDTGRGGTEAFF. DNA of the CDR3: TGCGCCAGCAGCTTGGACACAGGGCGGGGGGGCACTGAAGCTTTCTTT.

The genes are TRBV14 and TRBJ1-2; tentative D call: TRBD1 (5 bases). The CDR3 extends over 14 amino acids. Trimming left V 0 bases short and J 3 bases short, with 8 bases between. Germline CDR1 and CDR2: SGHDN and FVKESK. The CDR3 here is CASSQDLGDYGYTF. The CDR3 DNA is TGTGCCAGCAGCCAAGACTTAGGGGACTATGGCTACACCTTC.

The rearrangement links TRBV7-9 to TRBJ2-2, with a weak D call TRBD2 (7 bases). Germline loops: CDR1 SEHNR, CDR2 FQNEAQ (reference sequence). V dropped 5 bases and J dropped 3 bases, with 25 bases sitting between them. CDR3 length: 19 amino acids. The CDR3 protein is CASSPIAGDPEGDTGELFF. The CDR3 nucleotides are TGTGCCAGCAGCCCTATCGCGGGGGACCCCGAGGGGGACACCGGGGAGCTGTTTTTT.

The rearrangement links TRBV5-4 to TRBJ1-1; 9 bases map to TRBD1. The CDR3 loop spans 15 amino acids. V lost 4 bases, J lost 1 base, and 5 bases stayed unmatched. CDR1 is SGHNT and CDR2 is YYREEE in the germline V gene (reference sequence). CDR3 protein: CASSQGQGGNTEAFF. As DNA, the CDR3 is TGTGCCAGCAGCCAGGGACAGGGAGGGAACACTGAAGCTTTCTTT.

The gene calls are TRBV18 and TRBJ1-1; 8 positions agree with TRBD1. Germline V lookup: CDR1 KGHSH, CDR2 LQKENI. This CDR3 contains 14 residues. Trimming cost V 6 bases and J 6 bases; bases outside gene matches: 9. CDR3 in DNA: TGTGCCAGCTCTCCAACAGGGGGTGACGCTGAAGCTTTCTTT. Residues: CASSPTGGDAEAFF.

The genes are TRBV11-3 and TRBJ2-7; D is possibly TRBD2 (5 bases). CDR3 length: 15 residues. Germline values: CDR1 SGHNT, CDR2 YENEEA. V was trimmed by 4 bases and J by 3 bases, leaving 16 bases between them. Written as DNA, the CDR3 is TGTGCCAGCAGCTCGGGGAGTACCGGGGACTACGAGCAGTACTTC. Translation: CASSSGSTGDYEQYF.

The rearrangement uses TRBV7-2 and TRBJ1-2; a weak D match, TRBD1 (6 bases). The germline V gene has CDR1 SGHTA and CDR2 FQGNSA. The V and J ends lost 3 bases and 3 bases respectively, with 14 bases between them. The CDR3 has 15 residues. The CDR3 sequence is CASSFYRAGDYGYTF. Here the CDR3 DNA reads TGTGCCAGCAGCTTCTATCGGGCAGGGGACTATGGCTACACCTTC.

This clone appeared once. V and J are TRBV7-2 and TRBJ1-5, with D uncertain. CDR1 SGHTA and CDR2 FQGNSA come from the germline V gene. V was cut by 1 base and J by 6 bases, with 7 bases left in between. There are 13 residues in the CDR3. The CDR3 loop is CASSLVFLQPQHF. The CDR3 DNA reads as TGTGCCAGCAGCTTAGTCTTCCTTCAGCCCCAGCATTTT.

This clone showed up just a few times. The chain employs TRBV10-3 and TRBJ1-2, with D possibly matching TRBD1 (5 bases). This CDR3 spans 12 amino acids. V lost 5 bases and J lost 5, with 9 bases in between. Germline CDR1 reads ENHRY; CDR2 reads SYGVKD. The CDR3 here is CAISSTAYGYTF. In DNA form, the CDR3 reads TGTGCCATCAGTTCGACAGCTTATGGCTACACCTTC.

Many counts were recorded for this clone. The chain links TRBV7-9 to TRBJ1-1; unclear D gene. The CDR3 has 11 residues. V dropped 10 bases and J dropped 1 base, with 7 bases sitting between them. Germline V gene data show CDR1 as SEHNR and CDR2 as FQNEAQ (reference sequence). The chain's CDR3 is CAIQSNTEAFF. The CDR3 DNA follows: TGTGCCATACAGTCGAACACTGAAGCTTTCTTT.